These 4 T cell receptor beta chains originate from one sample sequenced in a study of control samples from healthy donors and cancer patients. Here immunoSEQ multiplex PCR was the method, and the copy in TCRdb shows in-frame clones only, minus some. Altogether 100,000 to 150,000 clones are present, over 85% being singletons, with the ten largest covering 6% to 9.5%. Sequencing was carried out using PBMCs. Receptors originate from a middle-aged man with head and neck cancer.

In DNA, the CDR3 is TGTGCCAGCAGTAGTGCGAAAGAGACCCAGTACTTC. This sequence encodes CASSSAKETQYF. The chain uses TRBV28 and TRBJ2-5; no firm D call. Germline V gene sequence: CDR1 MDHEN, CDR2 SYDVKM. The CDR3 covers 12 residues. V lost 5 bases and J lost 3, with 7 bases in between.

The rearrangement uses TRBV15 and TRBJ1-5, with a tentative D call TRBD1 (5 bases). Germline loops: CDR1 LNHNV, CDR2 YYDKDF (reference sequence). The CDR3 is 14 residues long. V was clipped by 5 bases and J by 0 bases, with 8 bases between them. The CDR3 nucleotides are TGTGCCACCAGCCCTGACAGTAGCAATCAGCCCCAGCATTTT. It translates to CATSPDSSNQPQHF.

This chain uses TRBV6-4 with TRBJ2-3, with 7 bases lining up with TRBD1. Per germline, CDR1 MRHNA and CDR2 SNTAGT. V was clipped by 6 bases and J by 3 bases; unmatched bases: 6. The CDR3 has 14 amino acids. The chain's CDR3 is CASSPGQTTDTQYF. The DNA of the CDR3 is TGTGCCAGCAGCCCGGGACAGACGACAGATACGCAGTATTTT.

The CDR3 DNA reads as TGTGCCAGCAGCTTAGAAGAAAGAGGTGAGCAGTTCTTC. Translated, it gives CASSLEERGEQFF. The gene calls are TRBV7-2 and TRBJ2-1; no definite D call. V was pared by 1 base and J by 9 bases, with 10 bases between. From germline, CDR1 is SGHTA and CDR2 FQGNSA. This CDR3 spans 13 amino acids.